This T cell receptor beta chain came from a study of blood T cell repertoires in COVID-19. Study in general: Acute and convalescent COVID-19 samples came from the United States, Italy and Spain. T cells, B-cell-depleted T cells, or PBMCs provided the cDNA or gDNA that served as material.

This CDR3 is built from 16 residues. Germline loops: CDR1 MNHNS, CDR2 SASEGT. After removal of 4 bases from V and 2 bases from J, the junction contained 11 bases not matched to a gene. Per the authors' pipeline: Nucleated cell number was recorded as an estimate derived from reference gene primer amplification. Using immunoSEQ multiplex PCR, the repertoire was profiled, and TCRdb retains in-frame clones only, with some absent. V and J calls and clone size come straight from that table; D and trimming were deduced from the DNA. The data contain about 240,000 clones, about 83% of them singletons. The rearrangement links TRBV6-1 to TRBJ2-7; 7 bases map to TRBD1. The sequence was obtained from a man older than 75 with acute or convalescent COVID-19. The specimen sequenced was peripheral blood. CDR3 region: CASSGSRAGGPYEQYF. In DNA, the CDR3 is TGTGCCAGCAGTGGGTCCAGGGCAGGGGGTCCCTACGAGCAGTACTTC.